This T cell receptor (beta chain) is drawn from a study of cytomegalovirus exposure and HLA in healthy donors. The CDR3 runs 12 residues. With 5 bases removed from V and 5 bases from J, the gap between germline ends came to 11 bases. Germline V gene lookup returns CDR1 SGHRS and CDR2 YFSETQ. The PCR employed 60 Vbeta primers together with 13 Jbeta primers. Using immunoSEQ multiplex PCR, the repertoire was profiled, and TCRdb retains in-frame clones only, with some absent. This sample's table has about 150,000 clones. Concerning this clone itself: Its matching antigen is unknown.

Notes on the study in general: Several V segments, TRBV6-2 and TRBV6-3 among them, could not be told apart and were dropped. V- and J-gene trimming of TCR beta was linked (in a later analysis) to a missense DCLRE1C variant. Using a false discovery rate of 0.05, a later analysis showed that 15,000 to 20,000 TCR beta sequences were associated with HLA alleles. Rarity held for most TCR sequences, but there were some public TCRs that occurred in many donors.

This sequence was found in a woman aged 50 to 65 in good health and CMV-seronegative. J is TRBJ2-7 and V is TRBV5-1; D call uncertain. The material sequenced was PBMCs. The CDR3 protein is CASRSGRNEQYF. CDR3 nucleotide sequence: TGCGCCAGCAGGTCAGGTCGAAACGAGCAGTACTTC.